The next 27 T cell receptor beta chains were all read from a single sample in a study of early T cells in non-severe SARS-CoV-2 infection. TCRdb called the 5' RACE reads again in MiXCR, with one record for every CDR3 protein. This table has around 70,000 distinct CDR3 sequences, 12% appearing once. Sample: whole blood. These receptors all stem from an adult who was a healthcare worker with PCR-confirmed SARS-CoV-2 infection or an uninfected control (not recorded which).

This clonotype was found many times. This chain joins TRBV7-2 and TRBJ2-7, with 9 bases that match TRBD1. The CDR3 contains 17 residues. Germline V gene sequence: CDR1 SGHTA, CDR2 FQGNSA. V shed 5 bases, J shed 5 bases, and the junction held 16 bases outside the gene matches. In DNA, the CDR3 is TGTGCCAGCAGCCCCAGGGGGGGGACAGGGAGAACTCACGAGCAGTACTTC. Residues: CASSPRGGTGRTHEQYF.

This chain connects TRBV2 to TRBJ2-3, with D unclear. V was trimmed by 5 bases and J by 9 bases, leaving 12 bases between them. Germline-derived CDR1 and CDR2 are SNHLY and FYNNEI. The CDR3 runs to 12 residues. The CDR3: CASSYPAGTQYF. The CDR3 DNA reads as TGTGCCAGCAGTTACCCCGCCGGGACGCAGTATTTT. Full variable domain (rest looked up from reference TRBV2 and TRBJ2-3): EPEVTQTPSHQVTQMGQEVILRCVPISNHLYFYWYRQILGQKVEFLVSFYNNEISEKSEIFDDQFSVERPDGSNFTLKIRSTKLEDSAMYFCASSYPAGTQYFGPGTRLTVL.

On this clonotype itself: A read error may account for a junction end that differs from germline. This chain links TRBV5-1 with TRBJ2-5, with no clear D. The CDR3 length is 13 residues. CDR1 and CDR2 from the germline V gene are SGHRS and YFSETQ. The CDR3 is CASSLTDQETQYF. The DNA for the CDR3 is TGCGCCAGCAGCTTGACCGACCAGGAGACCCAGTACTTC. The full variable domain, with the rest looked up from reference TRBV5-1 and TRBJ2-5, is KAGVTQTPRYLIKTRGQQVTLSCSPISGHRSVSWYQQTPGQGLQFLFEYFSETQRNKGNFPGRFSGRQFSNSRSEMNVSTLELGDSALYLCASSLTDQETQYFGPGTRLLVL.

This clonotype has at least ten counts. The J gene is TRBJ1-4, the V gene TRBV7-9; TRBD1 is a possible D gene (6 bases). This CDR3 is 17 amino acids long. Germline CDR1 SEHNR, CDR2 FQNEAQ (reference sequence). Trimming pared 4 bases from V and 5 bases from J, leaving 20 bases between. As DNA, the CDR3 is TGTGCCAGCAGCTCCCGGGGGGGCCGCGACCGGAATGAAAAACTGTTTTTT. It translates to CASSSRGGRDRNEKLFF.

This clonotype came up a few times. V usage is TRBV6-5 and J usage is TRBJ1-4; TRBD1 aligns across 7 bases. This CDR3 contains 16 residues. The J segment lost 1 base and the V segment lost 5 bases, leaving 7 bases of the junction unmatched. The germline V gene has CDR1 MNHEY and CDR2 SVGAGI. The CDR3 spells CASSPGGGVTNEKLFF. Written as DNA, the CDR3 is TGTGCCAGCAGTCCAGGGGGTGGGGTAACTAATGAAAAACTGTTTTTT.

This clonotype was detected a few times. CDR3: CASSYGGSDQETQYF. The CDR3 bases are TGTGCCAGCAGTTACGGGGGGTCCGACCAAGAGACCCAGTACTTC. The chain carries TRBV6-5 and TRBJ2-5, with D possibly being TRBD2 (6 bases). V was cut by 2 bases and J by 0 bases, with 10 bases left in between. Germline CDR1 is MNHEY and CDR2 is SVGAGI. The CDR3 contains 15 residues.

In this sample, this clonotype turned up a few times. The V call is TRBV11-2, the J call TRBJ1-1, with a tentative D call TRBD1 (5 bases). Trimming removed 1 base from V and 5 bases from J, with 11 bases in between. Germline-derived CDR1 and CDR2 are SGHAT and FQNNGV. The CDR3 loop spans 14 amino acids. CDR3 protein: CASSLVRGGTEAFF. The CDR3 region has the DNA TGTGCCAGCAGCTTAGTTAGGGGTGGGACTGAAGCTTTCTTT. The variable domain in full, completed from reference TRBV11-2 and TRBJ1-1, reads EAGVAQSPRYKIIEKRQSVAFWCNPISGHATLYWYQQILGQGPKLLIQFQNNGVVDDSQLPKDRFSAERLKGVDSTLKIQPAKLEDSAVYLCASSLVRGGTEAFFGQGTRLTVV.

There are a few counts of this clonotype. The chain links TRBV7-9 to TRBJ2-5; D is undetermined. Germline V gene data show CDR1 as SEHNR and CDR2 as FQNEAQ (reference sequence). V was clipped by 2 bases and J by 5 bases, with 24 bases between them. The CDR3 runs 18 residues. The CDR3 is CASSLSQPQQSPEETQYF. In DNA, the CDR3 is TGTGCCAGCAGCTTATCCCAGCCCCAACAGTCCCCGGAGGAGACCCAGTACTTC.

The V and J genes are TRBV25-1 and TRBJ2-3, with D perhaps matching TRBD2 (7 bases). Trimming shortened V by 0 bases and J by 3 bases, and 10 bases separated the two germline ends. The CDR3 sequence is 15 residues long. Germline V gene data show CDR1 as MGHDK and CDR2 as SYGVNS. The CDR3 region has the DNA TGTGCCAGCAGTGAATATAGGGGGGGGACAGATACGCAGTATTTT. It is translated as CASSEYRGGTDTQYF.

The chain combines TRBV9 with TRBJ2-6; TRBD2 is a possible D gene (5 bases). V lost 3 bases to trimming and J lost 0 bases, with 10 bases between them. Germline V gives CDR1 SGDLS, CDR2 YYNGEE. The CDR3 consists of 16 residues. The CDR3 nucleotides read TGTGCCAGCAGCGGGAGGTTGGACTCTGGGGCCAACGTCCTGACTTTC. Its protein product is CASSGRLDSGANVLTF.

This clonotype was counted ten times or more. This chain links TRBV7-2 with TRBJ1-1; a possible D gene is TRBD1 (6 bases). The CDR3 runs to 15 residues. The V and J ends lost 1 base and 4 bases respectively, with 13 bases between them. Germline CDR1 is SGHTA and CDR2 is FQGNSA. The CDR3 bases are TGTGCCAGCAGCTTAGGTCAGGGGTCTCTCACTGAAGCTTTCTTT. Protein: CASSLGQGSLTEAFF.

This clonotype was observed a few times. V gene TRBV18 combines with J gene TRBJ1-2; D unresolved. Germline values: CDR1 KGHSH, CDR2 LQKENI. This CDR3 contains 13 residues. V lost 3 bases to trimming and J lost 10 bases, with 15 bases between them. The CDR3 coding sequence is TGTGCCAGCTCACCCGGGGATGACGAGGTCTACACCTTC. Protein: CASSPGDDEVYTF.

The gene calls are TRBV7-8 and TRBJ1-1, with D unclear. This CDR3 comprises 13 residues. V was trimmed by 1 base and J by 1 base, leaving 4 bases between them. The germline V gene encodes CDR1 SGHVS and CDR2 FQNEAQ. The CDR3 region has the DNA TGTGCCAGCAGCTTAGAAGAGAACACTGAAGCTTTCTTT. Translation: CASSLEENTEAFF. The complete variable domain, with remaining parts taken from reference TRBV7-8 and TRBJ1-1, reads GAGVSQSPRYKVAKRGQDVALRCDPISGHVSLFWYQQALGQGPEFLTYFQNEAQLDKSGLPSDRFFAERPEGSVSTLKIQRTQQEDSAVYLCASSLEENTEAFFGQGTRLTVV.

The CDR3 DNA is TGTGCCAGCAGTTACCTAGCGGGGGCGGTAGATACGCAGTATTTT. Its translation: CASSYLAGAVDTQYF. The chain carries TRBV7-3 and TRBJ2-3; 10 nucleotides align to TRBD2. The length of the CDR3 is 15 residues. V was pared by 6 bases and J by 5 bases, with 8 bases of the junction left unmatched. Germline lookup yields CDR1 SGHTA and CDR2 FQGTGA.

The chain combines TRBV2 with TRBJ2-3; D gene unclear. The CDR3 is 13 amino acids. Trimming left V 3 bases short and J 4 bases short, with 8 bases between. The germline CDR1 and CDR2 sequences are SNHLY and FYNNEI. CDR3 region: CASSDWWSDTQYF. DNA of the CDR3: TGTGCCAGCAGTGACTGGTGGTCAGATACGCAGTATTTT.

The chain couples TRBV25-1 to TRBJ1-1, with D perhaps TRBD1 (5 bases). The V and J ends lost 0 bases and 4 bases respectively, with 18 bases between them. Germline CDR1 and CDR2: MGHDK and SYGVNS. This CDR3 has 17 amino acids. In nucleotides, the CDR3 is TGTGCCAGCAGTGAATATGGAGTTTTTCAGGGAGGCACTGAAGCTTTCTTT. This encodes CASSEYGVFQGGTEAFF.

The chain combines TRBV5-1 with TRBJ2-3; D is ambiguous. Per the germline V gene, CDR1 is SGHRS and CDR2 is YFSETQ. The V and J ends lost 0 bases and 2 bases respectively, with 7 bases between them. The length of the CDR3 is 14 residues. The CDR3 nucleotides are TGCGCCAGCAGCTTGGAGGTACCCACAGATACGCAGTATTTT. It encodes CASSLEVPTDTQYF.

This chain connects TRBV6-2 or TRBV6-3 to TRBJ2-5; no reliable D call. The CDR3 spans 13 residues. With 9 bases removed from V and 4 bases from J, the gap between germline ends came to 15 bases. The germline V gene has CDR1 MNHEY and CDR2 SVGEGT. The CDR3 reads CASLSAFGETQYF. The CDR3 DNA reads as TGTGCCAGTTTGAGCGCGTTTGGAGAGACCCAGTACTTC.

The V gene is TRBV6-1, the J gene TRBJ1-1, with D unclear. CDR3 length equals 15 residues. Deletions cut 2 bases from V and 0 bases from J, with 10 bases between. Looked up from germline, CDR1 is MNHNS and CDR2 is SASEGT. The CDR3 reads CASSEMDPMNTEAFF. For the CDR3, the DNA is TGTGCCAGCAGTGAAATGGATCCCATGAACACTGAAGCTTTCTTT.

The rearrangement links TRBV6-5 to TRBJ2-3; D call uncertain. Germline CDR1 reads MNHEY; CDR2 reads SVGAGI. The V gene lost 11 bases and the J gene lost 6 bases, with 18 bases spanning the gap. The length of the CDR3 is 13 residues. Here the CDR3 reads CACSRTVWDTQYF. Written as DNA, the CDR3 is TGTGCCTGCTCAAGAACCGTCTGGGATACGCAGTATTTT.

This clonotype was seen a handful of times. This rearrangement joins TRBV18 to TRBJ2-3; unclear D gene. The CDR3 runs to 12 residues. Germline V gene lookup returns CDR1 KGHSH and CDR2 LQKENI. With 6 bases removed from V and 8 bases from J, the gap between germline ends came to 12 bases. CDR3 residues: CASSPSPGTQYF. CDR3 sequence (DNA): TGTGCCAGCTCCCCGTCCCCCGGTACGCAGTATTTT.

This clonotype was observed a few times. V and J are TRBV6-6 and TRBJ1-5; TRBD1 agrees at 8 bases. The germline V gene has CDR1 MNHNY and CDR2 SVGAGI (reference sequence). Trimming at V came to 7 bases and at J to 6 bases, leaving 11 bases not matched to a gene. The CDR3 length is 15 residues. For the CDR3, the DNA is TGTGCCAGCATGGAGGGGCAGGGGGCCACTCAGCCCCAGCATTTT. Its protein is CASMEGQGATQPQHF.

V gene TRBV7-2 combines with J gene TRBJ2-1; no definite D call. The V gene's germline CDR1 is SGHTA and CDR2 FQGNSA. V lost 3 bases and J lost 6, with 12 bases in between. The CDR3 contains 14 residues. The CDR3 spells CASSFLVSGNEQFF. The CDR3 DNA sequence: TGTGCCAGCAGCTTTCTAGTGTCCGGCAATGAGCAGTTCTTC.

The gene calls are TRBV20-1 and TRBJ2-5; D not certain. With 0 bases removed from V and 9 bases from J, the gap between germline ends came to 23 bases. CDR1 DFQATT and CDR2 SNEGSKA come from the germline V gene (reference sequence). The CDR3 consists of 16 residues. The DNA of the CDR3 is TGCAGTGCTAGAGAGTCCGGCGCCCGGCAGATCTCGGCCCAGTACTTC. Its protein product is CSARESGARQISAQYF.

This chain links TRBV20-1 with TRBJ2-3, with TRBD2 as a possible D gene (5 bases). Germline CDR1 is DFQATT and CDR2 is SNEGSKA (reference sequence). The CDR3 is 13 amino acids. Trimming cost V 7 bases and J 5 bases, with 16 bases left between them. The CDR3 DNA reads as TGCAGTGTCAAGGGAGACCCGATAGATACGCAGTATTTT. It specifies CSVKGDPIDTQYF.

At least ten counts were recorded for this clonotype. The V gene is TRBV20-1, the J gene TRBJ1-2; D gene unclear. V lost 5 bases, J lost 6 bases, and 10 bases lay in between. Germline CDR1 reads DFQATT; CDR2 reads SNEGSKA (reference sequence). CDR3 length: 11 residues. The CDR3 sequence: CSAETSHGYTF. The CDR3 DNA sequence: TGCAGTGCTGAGACTTCCCATGGCTACACCTTC.

In this sample, this clonotype turned up a few times. The rearrangement joins TRBV3-1 to TRBJ2-7, with D possibly matching TRBD1 (6 bases). Trimming stripped 2 bases from V and 4 bases from J, with 12 bases between. Germline V gene data show CDR1 as LGHDT and CDR2 as YNNKEL (reference sequence). This CDR3 has 14 residues. The CDR3 sequence is CASSQRTVRYEQYF. Here the CDR3 DNA reads TGTGCCAGCAGCCAAAGGACAGTCCGATACGAGCAGTACTTC.